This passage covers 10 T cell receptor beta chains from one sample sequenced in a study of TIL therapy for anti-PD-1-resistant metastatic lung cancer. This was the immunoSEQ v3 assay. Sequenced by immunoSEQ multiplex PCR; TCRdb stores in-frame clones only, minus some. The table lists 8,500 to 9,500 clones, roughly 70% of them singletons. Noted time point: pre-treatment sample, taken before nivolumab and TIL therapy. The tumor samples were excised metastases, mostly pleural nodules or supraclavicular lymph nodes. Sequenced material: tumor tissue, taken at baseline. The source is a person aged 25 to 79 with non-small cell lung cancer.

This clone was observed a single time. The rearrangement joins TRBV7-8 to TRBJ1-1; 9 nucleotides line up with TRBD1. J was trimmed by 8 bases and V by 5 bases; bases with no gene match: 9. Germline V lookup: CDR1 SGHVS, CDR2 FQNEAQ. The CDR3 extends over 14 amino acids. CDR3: CASSRNRGQVEAFF. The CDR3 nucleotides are TGTGCCAGCAGCCGGAACAGGGGGCAAGTCGAAGCTTTCTTT.

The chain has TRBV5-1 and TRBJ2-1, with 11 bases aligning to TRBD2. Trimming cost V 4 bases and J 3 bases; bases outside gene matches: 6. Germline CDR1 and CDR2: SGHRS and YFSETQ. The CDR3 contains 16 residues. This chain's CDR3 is CASSLLAGDHYNEQFF. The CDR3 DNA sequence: TGCGCCAGCAGCCTACTAGCGGGGGACCACTACAATGAGCAGTTCTTC.

CDR3 protein: CASSLQGATNEKLFF. In nucleotides, the CDR3 is TGTGCCAGCAGTCTACAGGGGGCAACTAATGAAAAACTGTTTTTT. The chain is built from TRBV2 and TRBJ1-4, with 8 bases that match TRBD1. This CDR3 has 15 residues. With 5 bases clipped from V and 0 bases from J, the junction kept 2 bases outside the gene matches. Germline V gene lookup returns CDR1 SNHLY and CDR2 FYNNEI.

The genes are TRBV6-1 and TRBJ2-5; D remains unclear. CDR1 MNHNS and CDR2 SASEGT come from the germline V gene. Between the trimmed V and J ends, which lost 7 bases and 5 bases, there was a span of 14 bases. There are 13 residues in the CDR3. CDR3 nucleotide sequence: TGTGCCAGCAACGCTGGGGTACACGAGACCCAGTACTTC. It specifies CASNAGVHETQYF.

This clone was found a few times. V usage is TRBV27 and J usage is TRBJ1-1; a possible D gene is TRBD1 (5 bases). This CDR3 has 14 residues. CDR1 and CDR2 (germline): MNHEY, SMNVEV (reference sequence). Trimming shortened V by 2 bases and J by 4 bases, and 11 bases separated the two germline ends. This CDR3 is CASSLGGGPTEAFF. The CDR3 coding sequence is TGTGCCAGCAGTTTAGGGGGAGGTCCCACTGAAGCTTTCTTT.

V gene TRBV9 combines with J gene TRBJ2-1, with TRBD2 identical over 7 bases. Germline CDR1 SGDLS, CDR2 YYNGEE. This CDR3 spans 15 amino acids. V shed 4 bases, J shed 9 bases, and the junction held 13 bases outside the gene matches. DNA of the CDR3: TGTGCCAGCAGCCCCGGACTAGACCTCTGGGGTGAGCAGTTCTTC. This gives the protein CASSPGLDLWGEQFF. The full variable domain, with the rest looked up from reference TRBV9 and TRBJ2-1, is DSGVTQTPKHLITATGQRVTLRCSPRSGDLSVYWYQQSLDQGLQFLIQYYNGEERAKGNILERFSAQQFPDLHSELNLSSLELGDSALYFCASSPGLDLWGEQFFGPGTRLTVL.

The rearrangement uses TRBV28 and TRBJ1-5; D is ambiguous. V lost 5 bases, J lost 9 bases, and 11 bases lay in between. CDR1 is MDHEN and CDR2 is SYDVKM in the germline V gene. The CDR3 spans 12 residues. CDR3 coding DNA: TGTGCCAGCAGTCCCCCCCTAGCGCCCCAGCATTTT. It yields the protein CASSPPLAPQHF.

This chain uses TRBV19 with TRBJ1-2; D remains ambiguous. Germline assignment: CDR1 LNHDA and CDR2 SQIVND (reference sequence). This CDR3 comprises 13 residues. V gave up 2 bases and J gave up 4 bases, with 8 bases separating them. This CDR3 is CASSIWGSYGYTF. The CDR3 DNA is TGTGCCAGTAGTATATGGGGAAGCTATGGCTACACCTTC.

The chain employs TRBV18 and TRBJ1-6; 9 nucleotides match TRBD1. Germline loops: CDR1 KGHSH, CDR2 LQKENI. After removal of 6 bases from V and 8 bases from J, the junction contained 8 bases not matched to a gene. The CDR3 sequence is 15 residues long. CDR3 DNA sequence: TGTGCCAGCTCGTGGGGACAGGGATTGGATTCACCCCTCCACTTT. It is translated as CASSWGQGLDSPLHF.

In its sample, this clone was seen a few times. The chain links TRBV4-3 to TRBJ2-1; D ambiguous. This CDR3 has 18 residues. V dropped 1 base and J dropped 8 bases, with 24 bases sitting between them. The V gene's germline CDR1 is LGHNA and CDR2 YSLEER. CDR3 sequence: CASSQAPPNHFRGHEQFF. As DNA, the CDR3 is TGCGCCAGCAGCCAAGCTCCCCCCAATCACTTTCGCGGTCATGAGCAGTTCTTC.